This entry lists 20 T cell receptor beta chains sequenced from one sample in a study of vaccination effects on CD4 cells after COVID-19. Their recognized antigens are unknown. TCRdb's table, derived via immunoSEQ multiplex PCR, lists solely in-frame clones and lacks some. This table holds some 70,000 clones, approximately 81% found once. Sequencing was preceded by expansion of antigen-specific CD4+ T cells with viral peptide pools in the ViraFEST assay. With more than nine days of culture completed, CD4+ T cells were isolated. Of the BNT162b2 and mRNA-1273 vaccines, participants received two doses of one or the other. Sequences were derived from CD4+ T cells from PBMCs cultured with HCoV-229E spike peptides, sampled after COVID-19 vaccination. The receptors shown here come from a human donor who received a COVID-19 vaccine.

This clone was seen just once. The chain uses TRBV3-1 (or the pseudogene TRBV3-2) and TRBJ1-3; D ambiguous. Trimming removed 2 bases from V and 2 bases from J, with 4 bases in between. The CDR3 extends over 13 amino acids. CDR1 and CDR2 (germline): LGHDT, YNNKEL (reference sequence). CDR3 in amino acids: CASSQRAGNTIYF. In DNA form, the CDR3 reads TGTGCCAGCAGCCAAAGGGCTGGAAACACCATATATTTT.

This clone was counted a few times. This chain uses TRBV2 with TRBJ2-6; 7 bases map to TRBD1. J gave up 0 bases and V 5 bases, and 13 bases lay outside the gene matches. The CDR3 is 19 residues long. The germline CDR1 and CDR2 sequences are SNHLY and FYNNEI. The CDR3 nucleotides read TGTGCCAGCAGTCTTTATTCGGGACAGCTCCTCTCTGGGGCCAACGTCCTGACTTTC. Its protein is CASSLYSGQLLSGANVLTF.

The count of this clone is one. CDR3 amino acids: CATRGTGVTGELFF. CDR3 in DNA: TGTGCCACCAGAGGGACAGGGGTCACCGGGGAGCTGTTTTTT. The chain employs TRBV24-1 and TRBJ2-2; 10 bases agree with TRBD1. Per germline, CDR1 KGHDR and CDR2 SFDVKD. This CDR3 is 14 amino acids long. V gave up 7 bases and J gave up 4 bases; unmatched junction bases: 2.

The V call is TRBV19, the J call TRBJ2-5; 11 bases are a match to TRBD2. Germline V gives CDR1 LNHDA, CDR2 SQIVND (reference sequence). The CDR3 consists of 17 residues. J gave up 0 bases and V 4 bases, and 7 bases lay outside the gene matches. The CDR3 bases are TGTGCCAGTAGTAAGCTAGCGGGGGGTCTATACCAAGAGACCCAGTACTTC. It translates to CASSKLAGGLYQETQYF.

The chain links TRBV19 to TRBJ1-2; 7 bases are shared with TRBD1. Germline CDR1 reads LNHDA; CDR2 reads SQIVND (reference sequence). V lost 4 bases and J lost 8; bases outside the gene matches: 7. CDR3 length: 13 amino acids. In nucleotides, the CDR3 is TGTGCCAGTAGTACCGACAGGGTCGGCGGCTACACCTTC. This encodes CASSTDRVGGYTF.

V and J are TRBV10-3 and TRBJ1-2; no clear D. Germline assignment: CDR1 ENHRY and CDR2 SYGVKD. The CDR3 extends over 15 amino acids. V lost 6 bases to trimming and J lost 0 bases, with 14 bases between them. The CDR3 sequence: CAISVPSTTNYGYTF. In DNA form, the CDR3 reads TGTGCCATCAGCGTGCCCTCGACTACTAACTATGGCTACACCTTC.

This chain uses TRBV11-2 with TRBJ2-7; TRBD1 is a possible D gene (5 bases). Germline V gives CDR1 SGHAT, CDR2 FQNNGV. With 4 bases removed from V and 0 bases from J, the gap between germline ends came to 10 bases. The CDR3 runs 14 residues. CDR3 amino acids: CASSWVGDSYEQYV. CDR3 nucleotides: TGTGCCAGCAGCTGGGTAGGGGACTCCTACGAGCAGTACGTC.

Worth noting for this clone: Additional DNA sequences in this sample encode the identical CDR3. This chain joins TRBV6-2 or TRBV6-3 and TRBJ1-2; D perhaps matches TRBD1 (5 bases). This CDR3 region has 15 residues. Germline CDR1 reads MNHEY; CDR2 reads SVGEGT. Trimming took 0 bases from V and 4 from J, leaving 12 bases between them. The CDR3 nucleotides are TGTGCCAGCAGTTACTCACAGGAATTTCGCTATGGCTACACCTTC. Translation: CASSYSQEFRYGYTF.

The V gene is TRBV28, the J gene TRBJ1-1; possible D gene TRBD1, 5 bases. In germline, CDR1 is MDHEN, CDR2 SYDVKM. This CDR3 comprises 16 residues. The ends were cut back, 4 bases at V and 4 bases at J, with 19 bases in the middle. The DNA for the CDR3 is TGTGCCAGCAGTTGGTCGGGCGCGCGGGGGAGCACTGAAGCTTTCTTT. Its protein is CASSWSGARGSTEAFF.

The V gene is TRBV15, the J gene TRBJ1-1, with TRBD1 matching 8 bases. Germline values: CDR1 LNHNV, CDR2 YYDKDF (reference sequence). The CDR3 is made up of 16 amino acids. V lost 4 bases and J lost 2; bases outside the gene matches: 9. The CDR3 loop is CATSNPGTGPNTEAFF. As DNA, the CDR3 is TGTGCCACCAGCAACCCCGGGACAGGACCCAACACTGAAGCTTTCTTT. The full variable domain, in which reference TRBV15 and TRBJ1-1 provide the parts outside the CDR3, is DAMVIQNPRYQVTQFGKPVTLSCSQTLNHNVMYWYQQKSSQAPKLLFHYYDKDFNNEADTPDNFQSRRPNTSFCFLDIRSPGLGDTAMYLCATSNPGTGPNTEAFFGQGTRLTVV.

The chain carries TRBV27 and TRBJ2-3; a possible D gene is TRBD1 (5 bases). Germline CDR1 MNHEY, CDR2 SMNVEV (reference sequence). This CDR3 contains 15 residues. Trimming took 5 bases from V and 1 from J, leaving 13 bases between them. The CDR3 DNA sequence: TGTGCCAGCAGTCCGGACACCTACCGCACAGATACGCAGTATTTT. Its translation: CASSPDTYRTDTQYF.

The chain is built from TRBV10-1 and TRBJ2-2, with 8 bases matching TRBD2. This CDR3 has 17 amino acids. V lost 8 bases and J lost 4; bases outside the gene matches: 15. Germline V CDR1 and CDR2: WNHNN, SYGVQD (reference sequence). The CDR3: CASGDPRGGRVTGELFF. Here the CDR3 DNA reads TGCGCCAGCGGAGATCCACGCGGGGGGCGAGTCACCGGGGAGCTGTTTTTT.

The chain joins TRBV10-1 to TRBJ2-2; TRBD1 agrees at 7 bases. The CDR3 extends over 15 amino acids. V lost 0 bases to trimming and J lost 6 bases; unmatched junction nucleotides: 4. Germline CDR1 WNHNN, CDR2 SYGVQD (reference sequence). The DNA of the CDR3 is TGCGCCAGCAGTGAGTCGAAGCAGGGGGCCGGGGAGCTGTTTTTT. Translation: CASSESKQGAGELFF.

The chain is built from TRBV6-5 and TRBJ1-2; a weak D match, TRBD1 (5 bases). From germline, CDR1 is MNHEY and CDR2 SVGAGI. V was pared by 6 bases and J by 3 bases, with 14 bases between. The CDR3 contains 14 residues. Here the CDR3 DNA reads TGTGCCAGCAGCCACCGGGGGGGGGACTATGGCTACACCTTC. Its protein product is CASSHRGGDYGYTF.

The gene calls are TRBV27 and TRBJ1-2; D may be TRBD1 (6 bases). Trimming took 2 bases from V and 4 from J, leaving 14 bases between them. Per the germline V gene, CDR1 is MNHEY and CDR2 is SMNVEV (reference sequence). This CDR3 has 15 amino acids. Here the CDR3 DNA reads TGTGCCAGCAGTTTAAATGGCCGGGGGCCCTATGGCTACACCTTC. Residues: CASSLNGRGPYGYTF.

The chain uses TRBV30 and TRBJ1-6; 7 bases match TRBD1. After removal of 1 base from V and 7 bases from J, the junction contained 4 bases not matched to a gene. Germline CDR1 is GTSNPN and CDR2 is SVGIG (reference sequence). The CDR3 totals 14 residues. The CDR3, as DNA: TGTGCCTGGAGTGAGGGGGCTCGGAATTCACCCCTCCACTTT. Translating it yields CAWSEGARNSPLHF. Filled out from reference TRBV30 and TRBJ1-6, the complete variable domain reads SQTIHQWPATLVQPVGSPLSLECTVEGTSNPNLYWYRQAAGRGLQLLFYSVGIGQISSEVPQNLSASRPQDRQFILSSKKLLLSDSGFYLCAWSEGARNSPLHFGNGTRLTVT.

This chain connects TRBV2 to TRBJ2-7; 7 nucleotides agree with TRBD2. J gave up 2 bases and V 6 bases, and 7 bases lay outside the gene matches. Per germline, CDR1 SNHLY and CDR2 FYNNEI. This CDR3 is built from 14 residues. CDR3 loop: CASSIQGLAYEQYV. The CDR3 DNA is TGTGCCAGCAGCATACAAGGACTAGCCTACGAGCAGTACGTC.

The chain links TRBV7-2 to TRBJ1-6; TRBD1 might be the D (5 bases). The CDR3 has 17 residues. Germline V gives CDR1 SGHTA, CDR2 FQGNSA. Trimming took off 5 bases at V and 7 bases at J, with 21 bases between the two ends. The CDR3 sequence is CASSLGVTGTGNSPLHF. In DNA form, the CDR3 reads TGTGCCAGCAGCCTAGGGGTTACCGGGACGGGAAATTCACCCCTCCACTTT.

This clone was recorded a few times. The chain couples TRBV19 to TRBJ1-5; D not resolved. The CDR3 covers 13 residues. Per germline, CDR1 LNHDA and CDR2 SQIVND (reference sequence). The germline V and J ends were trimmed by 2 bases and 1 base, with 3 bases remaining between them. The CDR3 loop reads CASSISSNQPQHF. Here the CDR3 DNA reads TGTGCCAGTAGTATATCGAGCAATCAGCCCCAGCATTTT.

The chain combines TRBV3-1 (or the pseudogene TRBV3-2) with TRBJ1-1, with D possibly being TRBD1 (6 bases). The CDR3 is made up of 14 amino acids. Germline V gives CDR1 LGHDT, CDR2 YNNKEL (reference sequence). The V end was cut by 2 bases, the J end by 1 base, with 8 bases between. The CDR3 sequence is CASSQRQENTEAFF. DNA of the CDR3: TGTGCCAGCAGCCAAAGACAGGAGAACACTGAAGCTTTCTTT.